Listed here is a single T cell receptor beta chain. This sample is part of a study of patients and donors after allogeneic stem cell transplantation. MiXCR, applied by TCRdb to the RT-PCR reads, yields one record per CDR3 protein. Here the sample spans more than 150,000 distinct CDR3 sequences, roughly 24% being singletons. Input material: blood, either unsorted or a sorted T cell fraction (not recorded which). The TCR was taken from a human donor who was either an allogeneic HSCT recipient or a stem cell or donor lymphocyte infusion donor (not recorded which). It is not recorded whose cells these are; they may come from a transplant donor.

In DNA form, the CDR3 reads TGTGCCAGCAGTTTAGAAGTAGGTCGGGAGGCCCATGAGCAGTTCTTC. Translating it yields CASSLEVGREAHEQFF. The V and J genes are TRBV12-3 or TRBV12-4 and TRBJ2-1, with TRBD2 matching 7 bases. With 1 base clipped from V and 8 bases from J, the junction kept 11 bases outside the gene matches. The CDR3 loop spans 16 amino acids.